The clone carrying this TCR beta chain was detected many times. The antigen is unknown. These data are taken from a study of T cell repertoires in cytomegalovirus infection. V lost 0 bases to trimming and J lost 6 bases; unmatched junction nucleotides: 7. CDR1 and CDR2 (germline): LGHNA, YNFKEQ. The CDR3 is 15 residues long. From the reads, TCRdb called clonotypes with MiXCR, one entry per CDR3 protein. This table holds fewer than 200,000 distinct CDR3 sequences, roughly 19% found once. Points from the study as a whole: HLA-C-restricted TCR beta clonotypes specific for CMV led the ex vivo response. Public TCR beta family frequency separated CMV-and-HLA carriers, including in an independent cohort.

The sequencing sample was made of PBMCs. This clonotype was sampled from a human donor in good health (CMV status not recorded). Some clones in this sample may be carry-over from other donors' samples. J is TRBJ2-7 and V is TRBV4-2; 8 bases agree with TRBD2. CDR3 sequence: CASSQDLAGSSEQYF. The DNA for the CDR3 is TGTGCCAGCAGCCAAGATCTAGCGGGCTCATCCGAGCAGTACTTC.